A selection of T cell receptor beta chains follows, all from one sample in a study of breast tumors, draining lymph nodes, adjacent tissues. TCRdb re-called the multiplex PCR reads through MiXCR, storing one row per CDR3 protein. In the table there are 13,000 or so distinct CDR3 sequences, 45% to 55% of which are singletons. The material sequenced was tumor-adjacent breast tissue. The receptor source for this set is a female donor with breast cancer. Some clones in this sample may be carry-over from other donors' samples. The CDR3 runs from the conserved cysteine through the conserved F or W. D genes are given only for firm matches. Clone size, where shown, is once, few, many, or a class for clones that have expanded.

d_call,j_call,clone_size,v_call,cdr3_aa,cdr3_nt
TRBD2,TRBJ2-3,medium-sized,TRBV7-9,CASSLESSGRDTQYF,TGTGCCAGCAGCTTAGAATCTAGCGGGAGGGATACGCAGTATTTT
NA,TRBJ2-3,medium-sized,TRBV7-9,CASSPVPDTQYF,TGTGCCAGCAGTCCAGTTCCAGATACGCAGTATTTT
TRBD1,TRBJ2-5,NA,TRBV28,CASNVQGARETQYF,TGTGCCAGCAATGTACAGGGGGCACGAGAGACCCAGTACTTC
TRBD2,TRBJ2-7,medium-sized,TRBV12-5,CASGGGSGSSYEQYF,TGTGCTAGTGGTGGGGGTAGCGGGAGCTCCTACGAGCAGTACTTC
NA,TRBJ1-5,NA,TRBV2,CASSDWTVNQPQHF,TGTGCCAGCAGTGACTGGACAGTTAATCAGCCCCAGCATTTT
TRBD1,TRBJ1-5,NA,TRBV19,CASSIDQGVGNQPQHF,TGTGCCAGTAGTATAGATCAGGGGGTCGGCAATCAGCCCCAGCATTTT
NA,TRBJ2-1,many,TRBV6-6,CASSHSVNEQFF,TGTGCCAGCAGTCACTCGGTTAATGAGCAGTTCTTC
NA,TRBJ1-5,NA,TRBV4-2,CASRQGDQPQHF,TGTGCCAGCAGGCAGGGAGATCAGCCCCAGCATTTT
NA,TRBJ2-3,once,TRBV4-3,CASSQDLGEGDTQYF,TGCGCCAGCAGCCAAGATTTGGGAGAGGGGGATACGCAGTATTTT
NA,TRBJ1-1,NA,TRBV12-3/TRBV12-4,CASSLMNTEAFF,TGTGCCAGCAGTTTAATGAACACTGAAGCTTTCTTT
NA,TRBJ2-2,NA,TRBV7-2,CASGLGLGDTGELFF,TGTGCCAGCGGCTTAGGTTTAGGGGATACCGGGGAGCTGTTTTTT
NA,TRBJ2-7,large,TRBV9,CASSVGGAALDEQYF,TGTGCCAGCAGCGTAGGGGGGGCGGCTCTTGACGAGCAGTACTTC
NA,TRBJ2-1,once,TRBV5-1,CASSSLERGSGNEQFF,TGCGCCAGCAGCTCGCTCGAGCGCGGCAGCGGCAATGAGCAGTTCTTC
TRBD2,TRBJ2-2,NA,TRBV30,CAWSPSGSGELFF,TGTGCCTGGAGCCCTAGCGGGTCCGGGGAGCTGTTTTTT
TRBD2,TRBJ2-3,once,TRBV29-1,CSVPLLGGDTDTQYF,TGCAGCGTTCCCCTTTTGGGGGGGGACACAGATACGCAGTATTTT
NA,TRBJ2-7,NA,TRBV5-5,CASSWDLSSYEQYF,TGTGCCAGCAGCTGGGACCTTTCCTCCTACGAGCAGTACTTC
TRBD1,TRBJ2-7,many,TRBV27,CASSPRTGASYEQYF,TGTGCCAGCAGTCCCCGGACAGGGGCGTCCTACGAGCAGTACTTC
NA,TRBJ1-4,NA,TRBV7-9,CASSLAVAGEKMFF,TGTGCCAGCAGCTTGGCGGTAGCTGGGGAAAAAATGTTTTTT
TRBD1,TRBJ1-5,medium-sized,TRBV24-1,CATSWGQGTQPQHF,TGTGCCACCAGTTGGGGACAGGGTACGCAGCCCCAGCATTTT
TRBD1,TRBJ2-5,many,TRBV5-5,CASSLGTGRETQYF,TGTGCCAGCAGCTTGGGGACAGGGCGTGAGACCCAGTACTTC
NA,TRBJ1-5,NA,TRBV20-1,CSAAAGVNQPQHF,TGCAGTGCAGCCGCAGGGGTCAATCAGCCCCAGCATTTT
NA,TRBJ1-6,few,TRBV7-9,CASSHPGYSPLHF,TGTGCCAGCAGCCATCCGGGTTATTCACCCCTCCACTTT
NA,TRBJ2-3,medium-sized,TRBV20-1,CSAREFPRLSSRTDTQYF,TGCAGTGCTAGGGAGTTCCCAAGGTTATCCAGCCGCACAGATACGCAGTATTTT
TRBD1,TRBJ1-6,many,TRBV2,CASRGTGIPSGSPLHF,TGTGCCAGCAGAGGGACAGGGATCCCGTCGGGATCACCCCTCCACTTT
TRBD1,TRBJ2-2,many,TRBV6-1,CANSDRGTVGELFF,TGTGCCAACTCCGACAGGGGGACGGTCGGGGAGCTGTTTTTT
TRBD2,TRBJ2-7,medium-sized,TRBV12-3/TRBV12-4,CASTEGGGRASHEQYF,TGTGCCAGCACCGAAGGAGGCGGGAGGGCCTCCCACGAGCAGTACTTC
TRBD1,TRBJ2-1,many,TRBV20-1,CSARDRRQGFYNEQFF,TGCAGTGCTAGAGATCGGAGACAGGGATTCTACAATGAGCAGTTCTTC
TRBD1,TRBJ1-5,NA,TRBV7-9,CASSSTGTVNQPQHF,TGTGCCAGCAGCTCCACCGGGACAGTTAATCAGCCCCAGCATTTT
TRBD1,TRBJ1-4,NA,TRBV11-3,CASSLDWTGDEKLFF,TGTGCCAGCAGCTTAGATTGGACAGGGGATGAAAAACTGTTTTTT
NA,TRBJ1-3,few,TRBV10-3,CAIGEANMFSWGNTIYF,TGTGCCATCGGGGAGGCCAACATGTTTTCGTGGGGAAACACCATATATTTT
NA,TRBJ1-1,few,TRBV19,CASSITSGGTEAFF,TGTGCCAGTAGTATCACCTCCGGGGGCACTGAAGCTTTCTTT
TRBD1,TRBJ1-1,NA,TRBV10-1,CASSEVQGATEAFF,TGCGCCAGCAGTGAAGTACAGGGGGCCACTGAAGCTTTCTTT
NA,TRBJ2-3,NA,TRBV5-5,CASSWDFGADTQYF,TGTGCCAGCAGCTGGGACTTTGGGGCAGATACGCAGTATTTT
NA,TRBJ2-2,medium-sized,TRBV19,CASRTGLAIGELFF,TGTGCCAGTCGAACAGGGCTAGCCATCGGGGAGCTGTTTTTT
NA,TRBJ1-2,few,TRBV6-5,CASSYFRENYGYTF,TGTGCCAGCAGTTATTTCAGGGAAAACTATGGCTACACCTTC
NA,TRBJ2-5,many,TRBV18,CASSPNSGAETQYF,TGTGCCAGCTCACCAAATTCAGGGGCCGAGACCCAGTACTTC
NA,TRBJ2-2,NA,TRBV6-6,CASSPRGDNRELSF,TGTGCCAGCAGCCCACGCGGGGACAACAGGGAGCTGTCTTTT
NA,TRBJ1-3,medium-sized,TRBV11-3,CASSLSNSGNTIYF,TGTGCCAGCAGCTTGAGTAACTCTGGAAACACCATATATTTT
NA,TRBJ1-2,once,TRBV9,CASSVTTVGAGYTF,TGTGCCAGCAGCGTGACTACCGTCGGGGCCGGCTACACCTTC
NA,TRBJ1-2,few,TRBV7-2,CASSLDWGTAF,TGTGCCAGCAGCTTAGATTGGGGCACAGCCTTC
NA,TRBJ2-3,NA,TRBV24-1,CATSPRGTSTDTQYF,TGTGCCACCAGCCCTAGGGGGACTAGCACAGATACGCAGTATTTT
NA,TRBJ2-5,many,TRBV5-1,CASSSDVSQDTQYF,TGCGCCAGCAGTTCTGACGTATCACAAGACACCCAGTACTTC
TRBD1,TRBJ1-2,NA,TRBV2,CASRPEGGGNYGYTF,TGTGCCAGCAGACCCGAAGGGGGCGGTAACTATGGCTACACCTTC
TRBD2,TRBJ2-3,NA,TRBV6-6,CASSLQSGRADTQYF,TGTGCCAGCAGTCTTCAGAGCGGGAGGGCAGATACGCAGTATTTT
NA,TRBJ2-1,medium-sized,TRBV12-5,CASGPSRGSTYNEQFF,TGTGCTAGTGGTCCCTCCCGCGGTAGTACCTACAATGAGCAGTTCTTC
NA,TRBJ2-1,many,TRBV29-1,CSTGFGQNEQFF,TGCAGCACTGGATTCGGGCAGAATGAGCAGTTCTTC
TRBD1,TRBJ1-2,many,TRBV30,CAWSATGEENYGYTF,TGTGCCTGGAGTGCGACAGGGGAGGAAAACTATGGCTACACCTTC
NA,TRBJ2-1,NA,TRBV5-1,CASSAGTGPSYNEQFF,TGTGCCAGCAGCGCCGGGACCGGTCCCTCCTACAATGAGCAGTTCTTC
NA,TRBJ2-3,NA,TRBV10-2,CASGGAGKISTDTQYF,TGCGCCAGCGGAGGGGCGGGAAAAATTAGCACAGATACGCAGTATTTT
NA,TRBJ1-2,NA,TRBV6-1,CASSSDLDYGYTF,TGTGCCAGCAGCTCAGACCTTGACTATGGCTACACCTTC
NA,TRBJ2-5,large,TRBV4-1,CASSQVGSPVETQYF,TGCGCCAGCAGCCAAGTCGGGAGTCCTGTGGAGACCCAGTACTTC
NA,TRBJ2-7,NA,TRBV20-1,CSAPQGNYEQYF,TGCAGTGCTCCCCAGGGGAACTACGAGCAGTACTTC
NA,TRBJ2-3,many,TRBV6-5,CASSDVTDTQYF,TGTGCCAGCAGTGACGTAACAGATACGCAGTATTTT
NA,TRBJ2-5,NA,TRBV6-6,CASSPNLKETQYF,TGTGCCAGCAGTCCGAATCTTAAGGAGACCCAGTACTTC
TRBD1,TRBJ2-3,many,TRBV29-1,CATGQVQDTQYF,TGCGCGACGGGACAGGTCCAAGATACGCAGTATTTT